This entry lists 23 T cell receptor beta chains sequenced from one sample in a study of blood T cell dynamics during melanoma immunotherapy. The time point was: week 3, after first cycle of checkpoint inhibitor. The table came from immunoSEQ multiplex PCR; TCRdb's copy has only in-frame clones and leaves some out. The sample carries roughly 2,700 clones, about 83% recorded once. The specimen comprised blood, sampled from a patient treated with checkpoint blockade. These receptors all come from a human donor with melanoma.

This clone was seen a single time. V is TRBV2 and J is TRBJ2-1, with 10 bases matching TRBD1. Germline V gives CDR1 SNHLY, CDR2 FYNNEI. V trimming: 5 bases; J trimming: 7 bases; junction bases outside the gene matches: 14. The CDR3 totals 17 residues. CDR3 region: CASSRPGQGSVKNEQFF. The CDR3, as DNA: TGTGCCAGCAGTAGACCGGGACAGGGGTCGGTAAAGAATGAGCAGTTCTTC.

The rearrangement uses TRBV4-2 and TRBJ2-1; D possibly matches TRBD1 or TRBD2 (6 bases each). This CDR3 has 15 residues. Germline-derived CDR1 and CDR2 are LGHNA and YNFKEQ. The V and J ends lost 0 bases and 5 bases respectively, with 11 bases between them. The CDR3 sequence: CASSQEEGEHNEQFF. As DNA, the CDR3 is TGTGCCAGCAGCCAAGAGGAGGGGGAACACAATGAGCAGTTCTTC.

This chain links TRBV10-3 with TRBJ2-3; D remains ambiguous. Trimming left V 7 bases short and J 2 bases short, with 22 bases between. CDR3 length: 17 residues. CDR1 ENHRY and CDR2 SYGVKD come from the germline V gene. CDR3 amino acids: CAIIVLEGFRTTDTQYF. DNA for the CDR3: TGTGCCATCATAGTTTTGGAAGGCTTCCGAACCACAGATACGCAGTATTTT.

The rearrangement links TRBV2 to TRBJ1-2, with TRBD1 identical over 7 bases. This CDR3 has 14 amino acids. V trimming: 3 bases; J trimming: 4 bases; junction bases outside the gene matches: 5. Germline lookup yields CDR1 SNHLY and CDR2 FYNNEI. The CDR3 region has the DNA TGTGCCAGCAGTGACGACAGGGTTAGCTATGGCTACACCTTC. Residues: CASSDDRVSYGYTF.

V is TRBV13 and J is TRBJ2-3; tentatively, D is TRBD1 (6 bases). Germline V gives CDR1 PRHDT, CDR2 FYEKMQ (reference sequence). The germline V and J ends were trimmed by 5 bases and 2 bases, with 14 bases remaining between them. The CDR3 contains 15 residues. CDR3: CASSTTDRHTDTQYF. The CDR3 nucleotides are TGTGCCAGCAGCACCACGGACAGACACACAGATACGCAGTATTTT. The entire variable domain, with the rest obtained from reference TRBV13 and TRBJ2-3, is as follows: AAGVIQSPRHLIKEKRETATLKCYPIPRHDTVYWYQQGPGQDPQFLISFYEKMQSDKGSIPDRFSAQQFSDYHSELNMSSLELGDSALYFCASSTTDRHTDTQYFGPGTRLTVL.

The chain uses TRBV13 and TRBJ2-3; the D gene is possibly TRBD2 (6 bases). Germline CDR1 PRHDT, CDR2 FYEKMQ (reference sequence). This CDR3 is built from 15 residues. The germline V and J ends were trimmed by 3 bases and 2 bases, with 12 bases remaining between them. CDR3 residues: CASSFSAGPTDTQYF. CDR3 DNA sequence: TGTGCCAGCAGCTTTAGCGCGGGACCCACAGATACGCAGTATTTT.

J is TRBJ2-3 and V is TRBV7-6; the D gene is possibly TRBD2 (6 bases). There are 15 residues in the CDR3. In germline, CDR1 is SGHVS, CDR2 FNYEAQ. V was trimmed by 5 bases and J by 4 bases, leaving 16 bases between them. This chain's CDR3 is CASSLPEGWADTQYF. As DNA, the CDR3 is TGTGCCAGCAGCCTACCGGAGGGATGGGCAGATACGCAGTATTTT. The full variable domain, completed using reference TRBV7-6 and TRBJ2-3, is GAGVSQSPRYKVTKRGQDVALRCDPISGHVSLYWYRQALGQGPEFLTYFNYEAQQDKSGLPNDRFSAERPEGSISTLTIQRTEQRDSAMYRCASSLPEGWADTQYFGPGTRLTVL.

V and J are TRBV27 and TRBJ2-5; possible D gene TRBD1, 6 bases. Germline V gene sequence: CDR1 MNHEY, CDR2 SMNVEV (reference sequence). Trimming took off 6 bases at V and 5 bases at J, with 13 bases between the two ends. The CDR3 contains 13 residues. CDR3 DNA sequence: TGTGCCAGCAGCGACAGGCCGGGGGAGACCCAGTACTTC. Its protein product is CASSDRPGETQYF.

This chain links TRBV25-1 with TRBJ2-1; no reliable D call. Deletions cut 2 bases from V and 0 bases from J, with 8 bases between. From germline, CDR1 is MGHDK and CDR2 SYGVNS. This CDR3 contains 15 residues. This CDR3 is CASSEGKTSYNEQFF. The CDR3 DNA is TGTGCCAGCAGTGAAGGAAAGACCTCCTACAATGAGCAGTTCTTC.

V usage is TRBV7-9 and J usage is TRBJ2-1; 9 positions match TRBD2. The CDR3 has 15 amino acids. The ends lost 5 bases at V and 9 bases at J; junction bases unmatched: 11. Germline lookup yields CDR1 SEHNR and CDR2 FQNEAQ (reference sequence). CDR3 region: CASSPSRREGIEQFF. The CDR3 DNA reads as TGTGCCAGCAGCCCTTCAAGGCGGGAGGGAATTGAGCAGTTCTTC.

The chain links TRBV28 to TRBJ2-5, with D perhaps matching TRBD1 or TRBD2 (5 bases each). Gene TRBJ2-7 matches the end of the DNA better, so the J call may be wrong. Germline assignment: CDR1 MDHEN and CDR2 SYDVKM. The CDR3 sequence is 13 residues long. The CDR3 loop is CASGSGSSYEQYF. CDR3 nucleotide sequence: TGTGCCAGCGGATCAGGGAGCTCCTACGAGCAGTACTTC.

This chain connects TRBV25-1 to TRBJ2-1; 12 bases line up with TRBD1. The germline CDR1 and CDR2 sequences are MGHDK and SYGVNS. V trimming: 7 bases; J trimming: 7 bases; junction bases outside the gene matches: 8. CDR3 size: 15 residues. CDR3 coding DNA: TGTGCCAGCACCCCGGGACAGGGGGCTCTAAATGAGCAGTTCTTC. It is translated as CASTPGQGALNEQFF.

The rearrangement uses TRBV28 and TRBJ2-5; the match to TRBD1 covers 11 bases. CDR3 size: 17 residues. Germline V gene sequence: CDR1 MDHEN, CDR2 SYDVKM. The junction had 8 bases not matched to a gene; V was cut back by 1 base and J by 4 bases. The CDR3 DNA reads as TGTGCCAGCAGTTTATCCGGGACAGGGGGTAGAGGAGAGACCCAGTACTTC. Its protein product is CASSLSGTGGRGETQYF.

The chain links TRBV5-5 to TRBJ2-5, with a tentative D call TRBD1 (5 bases). This CDR3 has 14 residues. In germline, CDR1 is SGHKS, CDR2 YYEKEE (reference sequence). V shed 1 base and J shed 2 bases, with 9 bases lying between them. CDR3 amino acids: CASSLMQGQETQYF. In DNA, the CDR3 is TGTGCCAGCAGCTTGATGCAGGGACAAGAGACCCAGTACTTC.

V and J are TRBV11-2 and TRBJ2-7; D not certain. Germline values: CDR1 SGHAT, CDR2 FQNNGV. The CDR3 runs to 13 residues. V lost 5 bases, J lost 7 bases, and 15 bases lay in between. The CDR3 DNA reads as TGTGCCAGCAGCGGTACGGACGGGCTTGAGCAGTACTTC. Translating gives CASSGTDGLEQYF. Together with reference TRBV11-2 and TRBJ2-7, the CDR3 gives the full variable domain: EAGVAQSPRYKIIEKRQSVAFWCNPISGHATLYWYQQILGQGPKLLIQFQNNGVVDDSQLPKDRFSAERLKGVDSTLKIQPAKLEDSAVYLCASSGTDGLEQYFGPGTRLTVT.

This chain uses TRBV9 with TRBJ1-1; 7 bases align to TRBD1. The CDR3 sequence is 12 residues long. Germline CDR1 SGDLS, CDR2 YYNGEE. V dropped 3 bases and J dropped 4; count of bases not matched to a gene: 0. In DNA, the CDR3 is TGTGCCAGCAGCGGGACAGGCACTGAAGCTTTCTTT. Amino acid sequence: CASSGTGTEAFF.

The chain recombines TRBV29-1 with TRBJ2-3; no clear D gene. Germline assignment: CDR1 SQVTM and CDR2 ANQGSEA. Trimming removed 6 bases from V and 0 bases from J, with 7 bases in between. This CDR3 is built from 12 residues. The CDR3 loop is CSVDQSTDTQYF. The DNA for the CDR3 is TGCAGCGTGGACCAAAGCACAGATACGCAGTATTTT.

The chain carries TRBV7-2 and TRBJ2-7, with a possible D match to TRBD2 (6 bases). This CDR3 spans 14 amino acids. Trimming pared 3 bases from V and 2 bases from J, leaving 11 bases between. Germline V gives CDR1 SGHTA, CDR2 FQGNSA. For the CDR3, the DNA is TGTGCCAGCAGCTTTGTTCAGCGGGCCTACGAGCAGTACTTC. It translates to CASSFVQRAYEQYF. The complete variable domain, with remaining parts taken from reference TRBV7-2 and TRBJ2-7, reads GAGVSQSPSNKVTEKGKDVELRCDPISGHTALYWYRQSLGQGLEFLIYFQGNSAPDKSGLPSDRFSAERTGGSVSTLTIQRTQQEDSAVYLCASSFVQRAYEQYFGPGTRLTVT.

This chain links TRBV5-1 with TRBJ2-7; 8 bases align to TRBD2. The CDR3 sequence is 18 residues long. J gave up 0 bases and V 4 bases, and 15 bases lay outside the gene matches. The germline CDR1 and CDR2 sequences are SGHRS and YFSETQ. CDR3 DNA: TGCGCCAGCAGCACCCGGTATCAAGCGGGAGCCAGCTCCTACGAGCAGTACTTC. Translation: CASSTRYQAGASSYEQYF. Looking up the rest from reference TRBV5-1 and TRBJ2-7 gives the full variable domain: KAGVTQTPRYLIKTRGQQVTLSCSPISGHRSVSWYQQTPGQGLQFLFEYFSETQRNKGNFPGRFSGRQFSNSRSEMNVSTLELGDSALYLCASSTRYQAGASSYEQYFGPGTRLTVT.

Only one count was recorded for this clone. The chain has TRBV5-8 and TRBJ2-5; D could derive from TRBD1 or TRBD2 (5 bases each). There are 14 residues in the CDR3. V was clipped by 3 bases and J by 11 bases, with 20 bases between them. Germline assignment: CDR1 SGHTS and CDR2 YDEGEE. The CDR3 sequence is CASSSSGTALKQYF. For the CDR3, the DNA is TGTGCCAGCAGCTCCTCCGGGACGGCGTTAAAGCAGTACTTC.

This chain joins TRBV28 and TRBJ2-7; the D gene could be TRBD1 or TRBD2 (5 bases each). Trimming left V 8 bases short and J 0 bases short, with 11 bases between. The CDR3 runs 13 residues. The germline V gene encodes CDR1 MDHEN and CDR2 SYDVKM. The CDR3 DNA reads TGTGCCAGCGGATCAGGGAGCTCCTACGAGCAGTACTTC. Translating gives CASGSGSSYEQYF. The full variable domain, its missing parts supplied by reference TRBV28 and TRBJ2-7, is DVKVTQSSRYLVKRTGEKVFLECVQDMDHENMFWYRQDPGLGLRLIYFSYDVKMKEKGDIPEGYSVSREKKERFSLILESASTNQTSMYLCASGSGSSYEQYFGPGTRLTVT.

The chain joins TRBV9 to TRBJ1-1; TRBD1 matches 10 bases. The CDR3 consists of 15 residues. The germline V gene encodes CDR1 SGDLS and CDR2 YYNGEE. The trim removed 4 bases at V and 5 bases at J, leaving 8 bases unmatched. The CDR3 sequence is CASSLPGTGVTEAFF. The CDR3 nucleotides are TGTGCCAGCAGCCTTCCCGGGACAGGGGTAACTGAAGCTTTCTTT. The entire variable domain, with the rest obtained from reference TRBV9 and TRBJ1-1, is as follows: DSGVTQTPKHLITATGQRVTLRCSPRSGDLSVYWYQQSLDQGLQFLIQYYNGEERAKGNILERFSAQQFPDLHSELNLSSLELGDSALYFCASSLPGTGVTEAFFGQGTRLTVV.

CDR3: CASSIRVGRTSGPGYNEQFF. CDR3 nucleotides: TGTGCCAGCAGCATTCGCGTAGGTCGAACTAGCGGGCCAGGCTACAATGAGCAGTTCTTC. The gene calls are TRBV28 and TRBJ2-1; TRBD2 agrees at 9 bases. V shed 6 bases, J shed 3 bases, and the junction held 21 bases outside the gene matches. This CDR3 region has 20 residues. Germline assignment: CDR1 MDHEN and CDR2 SYDVKM.